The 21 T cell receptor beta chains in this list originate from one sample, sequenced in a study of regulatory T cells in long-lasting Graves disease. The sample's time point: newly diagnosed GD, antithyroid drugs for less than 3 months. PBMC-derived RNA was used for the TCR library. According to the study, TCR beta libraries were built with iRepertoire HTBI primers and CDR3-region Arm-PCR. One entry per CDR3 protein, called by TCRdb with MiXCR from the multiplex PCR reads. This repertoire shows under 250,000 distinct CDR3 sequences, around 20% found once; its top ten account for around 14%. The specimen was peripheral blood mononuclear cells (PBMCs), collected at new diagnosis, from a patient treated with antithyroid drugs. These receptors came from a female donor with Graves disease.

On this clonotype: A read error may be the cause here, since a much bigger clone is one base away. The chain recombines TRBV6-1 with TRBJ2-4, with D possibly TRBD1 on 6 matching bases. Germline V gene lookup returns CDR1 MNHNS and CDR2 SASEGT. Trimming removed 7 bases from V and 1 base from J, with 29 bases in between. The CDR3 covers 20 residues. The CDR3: CASTTYMTGPTRPAKNIQYF. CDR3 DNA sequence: TGTGCCAGCACAACCTATATGACAGGTCCAACGAGGCCGGCCAAAAACATTCAGTACTTC.

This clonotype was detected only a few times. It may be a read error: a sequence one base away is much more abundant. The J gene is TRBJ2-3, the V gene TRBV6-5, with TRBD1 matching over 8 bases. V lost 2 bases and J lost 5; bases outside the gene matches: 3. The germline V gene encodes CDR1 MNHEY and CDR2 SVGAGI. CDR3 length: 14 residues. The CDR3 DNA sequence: TGTGCCAGCAGTTACAGGGACAGGATAGATACGCAGTATTTT. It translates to CASSYRDRIDTQYF.

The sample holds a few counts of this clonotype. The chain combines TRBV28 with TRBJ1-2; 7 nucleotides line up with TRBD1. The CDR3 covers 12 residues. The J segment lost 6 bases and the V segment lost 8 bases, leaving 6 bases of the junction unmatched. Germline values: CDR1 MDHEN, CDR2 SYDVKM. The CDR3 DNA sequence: TGTGCCAGCGCGAGGGGGCCCGATGGCTACACCTTC. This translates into CASARGPDGYTF.

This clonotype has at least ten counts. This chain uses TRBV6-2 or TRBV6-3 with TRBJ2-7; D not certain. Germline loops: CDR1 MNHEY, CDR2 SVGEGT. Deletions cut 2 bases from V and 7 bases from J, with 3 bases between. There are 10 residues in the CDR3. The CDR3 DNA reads TGTGCCAGCAGTTACAGGGAGCAGTACTTC. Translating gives CASSYREQYF.

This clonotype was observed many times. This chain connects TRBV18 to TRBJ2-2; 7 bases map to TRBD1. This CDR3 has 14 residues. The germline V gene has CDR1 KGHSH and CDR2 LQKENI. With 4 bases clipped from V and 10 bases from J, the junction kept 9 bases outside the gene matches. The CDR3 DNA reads TGTGCCAGCTCACAGGGGGCACGGTTGGAGGAGCTGTTTTTT. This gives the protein CASSQGARLEELFF.

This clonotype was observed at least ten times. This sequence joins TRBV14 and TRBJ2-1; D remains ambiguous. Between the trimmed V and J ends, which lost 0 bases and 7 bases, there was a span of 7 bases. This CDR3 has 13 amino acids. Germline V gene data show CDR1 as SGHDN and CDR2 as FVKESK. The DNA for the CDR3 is TGTGCCAGCAGCCAAGATTTAAGGAATGAGCAGTTCTTC. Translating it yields CASSQDLRNEQFF.

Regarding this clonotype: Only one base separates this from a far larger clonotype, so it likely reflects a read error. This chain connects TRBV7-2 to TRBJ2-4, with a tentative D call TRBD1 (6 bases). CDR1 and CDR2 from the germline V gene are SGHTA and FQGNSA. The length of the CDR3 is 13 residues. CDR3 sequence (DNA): TGTGCCAGCAGCCACACAGGGATTGATGAGAAGTTCTTC. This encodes CASSHTGIDEKFF.

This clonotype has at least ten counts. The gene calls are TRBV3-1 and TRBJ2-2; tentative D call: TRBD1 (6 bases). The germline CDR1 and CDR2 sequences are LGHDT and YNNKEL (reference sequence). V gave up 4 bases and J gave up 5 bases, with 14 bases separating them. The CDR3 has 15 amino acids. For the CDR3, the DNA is TGTGCCAGCAGCCCCAACAGGGTGAGGACCGGGGAGCTGTTTTTT. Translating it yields CASSPNRVRTGELFF.

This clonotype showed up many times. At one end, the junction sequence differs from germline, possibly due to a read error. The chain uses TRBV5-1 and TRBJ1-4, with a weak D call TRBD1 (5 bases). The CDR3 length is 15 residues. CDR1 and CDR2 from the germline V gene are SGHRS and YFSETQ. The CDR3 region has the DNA TGTGCCAGCAGCTTGTTCTTTGGGGGAGGTGAAAAACTGTTTTTT. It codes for CASSLFFGGGEKLFF. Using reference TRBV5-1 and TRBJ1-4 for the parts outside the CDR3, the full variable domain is KAGVTQTPRYLIKTRGQQVTLSCSPISGHRSVSWYQQTPGQGLQFLFEYFSETQRNKGNFPGRFSGRQFSNSRSEMNVSTLELGDSALYLCASSLFFGGGEKLFFGSGTQLSVL.

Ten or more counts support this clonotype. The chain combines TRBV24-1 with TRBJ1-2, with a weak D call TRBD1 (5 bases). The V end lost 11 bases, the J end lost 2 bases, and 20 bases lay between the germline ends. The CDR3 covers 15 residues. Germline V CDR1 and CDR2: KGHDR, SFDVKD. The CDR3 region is CAITEDSSTNYGYTF. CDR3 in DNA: TGTGCCATCACAGAAGACAGCTCGACAAACTATGGCTACACCTTC.

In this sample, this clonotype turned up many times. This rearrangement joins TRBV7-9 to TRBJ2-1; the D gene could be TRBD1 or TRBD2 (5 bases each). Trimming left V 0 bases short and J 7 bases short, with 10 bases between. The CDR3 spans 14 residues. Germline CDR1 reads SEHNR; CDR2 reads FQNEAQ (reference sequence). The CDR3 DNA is TGTGCCAGCAGCTTAGCATGGGGCGGGAATGAGCAGTTCTTC. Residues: CASSLAWGGNEQFF.

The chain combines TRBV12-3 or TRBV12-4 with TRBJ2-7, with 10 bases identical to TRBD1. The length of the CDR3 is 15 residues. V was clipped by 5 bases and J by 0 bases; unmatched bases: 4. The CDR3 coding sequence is TGTGCCAGCAGTCAGACAGGGGGCGCCTCCTACGAGCAGTACTTC. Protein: CASSQTGGASYEQYF.

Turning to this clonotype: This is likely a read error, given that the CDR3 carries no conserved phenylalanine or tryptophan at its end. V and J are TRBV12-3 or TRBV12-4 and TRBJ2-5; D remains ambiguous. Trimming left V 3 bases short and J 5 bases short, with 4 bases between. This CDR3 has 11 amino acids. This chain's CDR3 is CASSFEETQYL. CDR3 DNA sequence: TGTGCCAGCAGTTTCGAGGAGACCCAGTACCTC.

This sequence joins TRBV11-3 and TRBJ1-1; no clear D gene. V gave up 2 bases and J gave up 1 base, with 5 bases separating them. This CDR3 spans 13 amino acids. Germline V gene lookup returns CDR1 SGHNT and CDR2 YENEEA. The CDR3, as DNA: TGTGCCAGCAGCTTACAGAGGAACACTGAAGCTTTCTTT. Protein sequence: CASSLQRNTEAFF.

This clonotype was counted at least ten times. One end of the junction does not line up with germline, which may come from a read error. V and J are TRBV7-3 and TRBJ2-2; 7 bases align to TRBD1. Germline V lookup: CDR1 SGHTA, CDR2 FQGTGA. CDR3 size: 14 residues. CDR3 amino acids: CASSLTGATGELFF. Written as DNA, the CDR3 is TGTGCCAGCAGCCTAACAGGGGCCACCGGGGAGCTGTTTTTT.

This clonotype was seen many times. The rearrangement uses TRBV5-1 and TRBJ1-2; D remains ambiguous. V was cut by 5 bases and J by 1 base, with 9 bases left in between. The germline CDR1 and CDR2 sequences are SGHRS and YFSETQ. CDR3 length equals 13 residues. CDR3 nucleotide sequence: TGCGCCAGCAGGAAGGCCTTTAACTATGGCTACACCTTC. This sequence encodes CASRKAFNYGYTF.

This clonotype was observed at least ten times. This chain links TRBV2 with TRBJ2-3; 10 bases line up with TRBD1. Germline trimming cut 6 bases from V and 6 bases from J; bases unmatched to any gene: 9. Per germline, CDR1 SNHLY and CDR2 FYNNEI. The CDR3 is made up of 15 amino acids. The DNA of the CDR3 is TGTGCCAGCAGCACCACCGGACAGGGGGGGGATACGCAGTATTTT. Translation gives CASSTTGQGGDTQYF. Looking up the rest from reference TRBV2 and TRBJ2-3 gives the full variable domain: EPEVTQTPSHQVTQMGQEVILRCVPISNHLYFYWYRQILGQKVEFLVSFYNNEISEKSEIFDDQFSVERPDGSNFTLKIRSTKLEDSAMYFCASSTTGQGGDTQYFGPGTRLTVL.

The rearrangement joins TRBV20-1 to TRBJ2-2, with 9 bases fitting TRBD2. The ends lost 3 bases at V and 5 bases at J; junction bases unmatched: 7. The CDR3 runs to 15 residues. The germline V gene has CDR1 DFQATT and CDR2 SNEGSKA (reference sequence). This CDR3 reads CSASRRAGGTGELFF. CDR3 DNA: TGCAGTGCTAGTCGTAGAGCGGGAGGAACCGGGGAGCTGTTTTTT.

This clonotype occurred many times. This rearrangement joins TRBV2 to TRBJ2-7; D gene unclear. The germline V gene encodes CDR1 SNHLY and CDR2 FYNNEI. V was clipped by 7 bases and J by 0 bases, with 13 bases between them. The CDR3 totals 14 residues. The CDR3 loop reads CASMPVRHSYEQYF. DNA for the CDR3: TGTGCCAGCATGCCGGTCCGGCACTCCTACGAGCAGTACTTC.

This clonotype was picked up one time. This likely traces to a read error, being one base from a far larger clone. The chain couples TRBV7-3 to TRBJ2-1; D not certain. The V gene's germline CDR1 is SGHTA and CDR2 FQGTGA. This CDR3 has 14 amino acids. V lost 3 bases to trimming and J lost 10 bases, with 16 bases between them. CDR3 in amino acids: CASSFSTDSYEQFF. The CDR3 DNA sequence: TGTGCCAGCAGCTTCTCCACGGATTCCTACGAGCAGTTCTTC.

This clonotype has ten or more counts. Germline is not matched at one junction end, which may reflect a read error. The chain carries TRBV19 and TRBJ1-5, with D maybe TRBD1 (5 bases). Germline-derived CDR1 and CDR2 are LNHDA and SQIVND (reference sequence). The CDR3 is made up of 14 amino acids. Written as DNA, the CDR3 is TGCGCCAGCAGCCGAGCGGGGGGGAATCAGCCCCAGCATTTT. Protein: CASSRAGGNQPQHF.